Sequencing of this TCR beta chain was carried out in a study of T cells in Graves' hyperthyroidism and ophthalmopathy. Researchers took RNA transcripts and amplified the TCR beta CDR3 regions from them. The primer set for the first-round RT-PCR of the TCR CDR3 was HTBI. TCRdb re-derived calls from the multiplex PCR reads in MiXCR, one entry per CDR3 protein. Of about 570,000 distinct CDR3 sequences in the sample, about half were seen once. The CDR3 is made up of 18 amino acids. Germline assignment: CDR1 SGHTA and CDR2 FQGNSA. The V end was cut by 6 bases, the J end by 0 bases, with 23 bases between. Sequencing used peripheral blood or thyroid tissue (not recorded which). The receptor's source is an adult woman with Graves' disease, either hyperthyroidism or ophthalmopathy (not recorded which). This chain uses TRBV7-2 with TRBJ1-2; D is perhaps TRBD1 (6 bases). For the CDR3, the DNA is TGTGCCAGCAGTCATACCGCAGGGGAAGGGAGGACTAACTATGGCTACACCTTC. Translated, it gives CASSHTAGEGRTNYGYTF.